This T cell receptor (beta chain) was sequenced for a study of blood T cell repertoires in COVID-19. Study-wide context: COVID-19 samples, acute and convalescent, were from the United States, Italy and Spain.

This study enrolled people aged about 18 to 90 from about 26 US geographic areas. This table comes from immunoSEQ multiplex PCR, and its TCRdb copy is limited to in-frame clones, with some not included. The sample holds approximately 300,000 clones, 70% to 90% seen once. Sequenced input: PBMCs or T cells enriched from blood (not recorded which). The TCR sequence derives from a woman aged 18-29 years who had recovered from COVID-19.

CDR3 residues: CASSPSGGAYEQYF. In nucleotides, the CDR3 is TGTGCCAGCAGCCCGAGCGGGGGGGCCTACGAGCAGTACTTC. The chain carries TRBV7-9 and TRBJ2-7; 10 positions match TRBD2. V shed 5 bases, J shed 2 bases, and the junction held 3 bases outside the gene matches. This CDR3 region has 14 residues. CDR1 SEHNR and CDR2 FQNEAQ come from the germline V gene (reference sequence).